A single sample gave rise to the 8 T cell receptor beta chains below, sequenced in a study of shared clonotypes between healthy human individuals. Clones were read by immunoSEQ multiplex PCR, and TCRdb kept only the in-frame ones, dropping some. The repertoire holds 850,000 to 1,100,000 clones, with 70% to 85% as singletons. The sample taken for sequencing was memory CD4+ T cells from PBMCs. Stated subset: CD45RA-negative fraction. These receptors were collected from a man between 18 and 29 years old in good health. Some clones in this sample may be carry-over from other donors' samples.

The chain links TRBV19 to TRBJ1-2; unclear D gene. CDR1 is LNHDA and CDR2 is SQIVND in the germline V gene (reference sequence). The CDR3 loop spans 13 amino acids. The ends were cut back, 3 bases at V and 6 bases at J, with 11 bases in the middle. CDR3 DNA sequence: TGTGCCAGTAGTATTCGGCCCGGGGATGGCTACACCTTC. Its protein product is CASSIRPGDGYTF. The entire variable domain, with the rest obtained from reference TRBV19 and TRBJ1-2, is as follows: DGGITQSPKYLFRKEGQNVTLSCEQNLNHDAMYWYRQDPGQGLRLIYYSQIVNDFQKGDIAEGYSVSREKKESFPLTVTSAQKNPTAFYLCASSIRPGDGYTFGSGTRLTVV.

Details on this clone: Distinct nucleotide sequences in the sample also encode this CDR3. The J gene is TRBJ2-5, the V gene TRBV5-1; tentative D call: TRBD2 (6 bases). CDR1 SGHRS and CDR2 YFSETQ come from the germline V gene. V was trimmed by 2 bases and J by 3 bases, leaving 11 bases between them. This CDR3 spans 14 amino acids. In DNA form, the CDR3 reads TGCGCCAGCAGCTTTTCAGGCGGGGAAGAGACCCAGTACTTC. This sequence encodes CASSFSGGEETQYF.

This clone appeared a few times. The chain couples TRBV18 to TRBJ2-2; TRBD1 matches at 9 bases. With V trimmed by 6 bases and J by 0 bases, 5 bases remained unmatched. CDR3 length: 16 residues. Germline values: CDR1 KGHSH, CDR2 LQKENI. CDR3 residues: CASSQQGATNTGELFF. The CDR3 coding sequence is TGTGCCAGCTCGCAACAGGGGGCCACGAACACCGGGGAGCTGTTTTTT.

This clone was recorded once. This likely stems from a read error, as it lies one base from a far larger clone. This sample includes further DNA sequences coding for the same CDR3. This chain's CDR3 is CASRLTGNYGYTF. In DNA, the CDR3 is TGTGCCAGCAGGTTGACAGGGAACTATGGCTACACCTTC. This chain uses TRBV28 with TRBJ1-2, with 7 bases matching TRBD1. The V gene's germline CDR1 is MDHEN and CDR2 SYDVKM. This CDR3 region has 13 residues. With V trimmed by 6 bases and J by 2 bases, 3 bases remained unmatched.

The rearrangement links TRBV7-9 to TRBJ1-5, with a tentative D call TRBD1 (6 bases). Germline CDR1 and CDR2: SEHNR and FQNEAQ (reference sequence). V was trimmed by 2 bases and J by 3 bases, leaving 11 bases between them. The CDR3 is 15 residues long. The CDR3 nucleotides read TGTGCCAGCAGCTTACGACAGGCTCCCAATCAGCCCCAGCATTTT. This codes for CASSLRQAPNQPQHF.

The chain combines TRBV6-6 with TRBJ1-1, with a possible D match to TRBD1 (6 bases). This CDR3 spans 16 amino acids. Trimming stripped 6 bases from V and 3 bases from J, with 20 bases between. Germline V gives CDR1 MNHNY, CDR2 SVGAGI (reference sequence). The CDR3 DNA reads as TGTGCCAGCAGACAGGGTACGGGACAATTAGACACTGAAGCTTTCTTT. Encoded protein: CASRQGTGQLDTEAFF.

The CDR3 reads CASSPFPSTVNTEAFF. For the CDR3, the DNA is TGTGCCAGCAGTCCGTTCCCAAGCACAGTGAACACTGAAGCTTTCTTT. The chain links TRBV7-9 to TRBJ1-1; D is uncertain. From germline, CDR1 is SEHNR and CDR2 FQNEAQ (reference sequence). V gave up 6 bases and J gave up 0 bases, with 17 bases separating them. This CDR3 is built from 16 residues.

V usage is TRBV28 and J usage is TRBJ2-1, with TRBD2 identical over 7 bases. There are 13 residues in the CDR3. V shed 7 bases, J shed 4 bases, and the junction held 4 bases outside the gene matches. In germline, CDR1 is MDHEN, CDR2 SYDVKM. The CDR3 DNA follows: TGTGCCAGCAAAGCGGGACTATACAATGAGCAGTTCTTC. Protein: CASKAGLYNEQFF.